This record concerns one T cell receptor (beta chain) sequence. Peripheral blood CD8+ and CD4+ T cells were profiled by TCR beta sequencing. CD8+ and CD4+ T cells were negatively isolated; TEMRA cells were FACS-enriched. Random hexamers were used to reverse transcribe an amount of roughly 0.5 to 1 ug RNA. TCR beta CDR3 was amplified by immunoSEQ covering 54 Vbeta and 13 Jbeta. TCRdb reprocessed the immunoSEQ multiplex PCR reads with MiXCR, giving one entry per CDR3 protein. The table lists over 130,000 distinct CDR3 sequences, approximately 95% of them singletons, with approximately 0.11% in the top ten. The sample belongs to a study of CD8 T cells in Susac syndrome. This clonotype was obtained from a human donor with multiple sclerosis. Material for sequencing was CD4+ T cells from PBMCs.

The CDR3 reads CASSLERGPYEQYF. In nucleotides, the CDR3 is TGCGCCAGCAGCTTGGAGAGGGGGCCCTACGAGCAGTACTTC. The chain joins TRBV5-1 to TRBJ2-7; 7 bases agree with TRBD1. The J segment lost 2 bases and the V segment lost 0 bases, leaving 2 bases of the junction unmatched. The CDR3 spans 14 residues. The germline V gene encodes CDR1 SGHRS and CDR2 YFSETQ.